The T cell receptor (beta chain) under discussion was sequenced for a study of T cell responses to AZD1222 COVID-19 vaccine. Overall study results and limits: Elevations in Spike-specific TCR breadth and depth followed administration of two AZD1222 doses. No day 14 peak samples; only post-peak repertoires were characterized. In the spike-specific TCR repertoire, nearly half reportedly target unmutated variant regions. There were vaccine-associated CD4 TCRs across spike, dominant at 160-218 and 743-854.

The protocol was immunoSEQ multiplex PCR, while the TCRdb copy is restricted to in-frame clones and leaves out a portion. The top ten clones hold about 3% of a sample with 80,000 to 100,000 clones, 80% to 90% of them seen once. The CDR3 has 12 residues. With V trimmed by 5 bases and J by 6 bases, 4 bases remained unmatched. About this clone itself: The target antigen is unknown.

The chain employs TRBV12-3 or TRBV12-4 and TRBJ2-7; 7 positions match TRBD1. The TCR comes from an adult who received the AZD1222 COVID-19 vaccine. Material: peripheral blood, obtained 28 days after the second AZD1222 dose. The CDR3 is CASSRPGGEQYF. CDR3 nucleotides: TGTGCCAGCAGTCGGCCAGGGGGCGAGCAGTACTTC.